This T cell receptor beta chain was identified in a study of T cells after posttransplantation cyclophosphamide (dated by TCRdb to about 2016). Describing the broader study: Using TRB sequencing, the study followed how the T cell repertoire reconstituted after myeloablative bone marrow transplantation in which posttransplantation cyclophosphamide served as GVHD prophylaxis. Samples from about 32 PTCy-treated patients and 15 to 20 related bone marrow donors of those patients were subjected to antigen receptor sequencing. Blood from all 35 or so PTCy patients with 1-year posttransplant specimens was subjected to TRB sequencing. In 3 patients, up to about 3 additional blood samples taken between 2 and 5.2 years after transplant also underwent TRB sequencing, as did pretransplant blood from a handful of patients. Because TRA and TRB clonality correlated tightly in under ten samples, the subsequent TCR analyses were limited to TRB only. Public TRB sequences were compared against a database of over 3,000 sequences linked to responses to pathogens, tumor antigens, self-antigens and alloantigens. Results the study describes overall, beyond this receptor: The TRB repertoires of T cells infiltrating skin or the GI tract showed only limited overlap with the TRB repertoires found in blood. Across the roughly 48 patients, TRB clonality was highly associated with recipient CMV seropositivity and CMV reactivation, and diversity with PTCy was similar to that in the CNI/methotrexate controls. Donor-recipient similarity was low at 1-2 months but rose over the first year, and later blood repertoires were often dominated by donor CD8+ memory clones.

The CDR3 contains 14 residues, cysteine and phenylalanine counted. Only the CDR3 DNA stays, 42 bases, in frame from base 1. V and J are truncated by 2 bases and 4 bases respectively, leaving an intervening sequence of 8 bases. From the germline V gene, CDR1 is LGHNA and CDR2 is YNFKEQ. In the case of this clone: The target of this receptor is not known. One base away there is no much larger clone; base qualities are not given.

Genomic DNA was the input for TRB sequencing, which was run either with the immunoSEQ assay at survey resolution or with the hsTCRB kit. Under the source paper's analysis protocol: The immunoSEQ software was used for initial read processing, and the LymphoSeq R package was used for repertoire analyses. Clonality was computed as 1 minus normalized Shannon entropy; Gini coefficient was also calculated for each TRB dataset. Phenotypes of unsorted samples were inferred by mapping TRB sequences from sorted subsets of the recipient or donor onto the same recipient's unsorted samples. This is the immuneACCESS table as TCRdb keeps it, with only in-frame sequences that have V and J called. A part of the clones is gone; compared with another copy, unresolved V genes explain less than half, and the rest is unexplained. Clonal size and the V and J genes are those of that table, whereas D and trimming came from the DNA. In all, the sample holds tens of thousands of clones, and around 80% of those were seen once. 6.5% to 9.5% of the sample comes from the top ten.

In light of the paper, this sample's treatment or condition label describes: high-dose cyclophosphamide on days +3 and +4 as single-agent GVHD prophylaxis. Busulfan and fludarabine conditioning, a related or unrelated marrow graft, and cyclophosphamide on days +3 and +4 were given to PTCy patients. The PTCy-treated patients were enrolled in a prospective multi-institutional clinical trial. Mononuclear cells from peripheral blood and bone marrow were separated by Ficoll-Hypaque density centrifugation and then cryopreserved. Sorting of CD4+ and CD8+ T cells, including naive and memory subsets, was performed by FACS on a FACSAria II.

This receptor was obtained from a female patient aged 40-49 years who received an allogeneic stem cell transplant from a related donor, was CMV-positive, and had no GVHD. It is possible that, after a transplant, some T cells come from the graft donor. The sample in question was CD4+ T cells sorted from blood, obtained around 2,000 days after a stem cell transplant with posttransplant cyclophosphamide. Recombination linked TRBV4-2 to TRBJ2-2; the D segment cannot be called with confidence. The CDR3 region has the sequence CASSQWLGTGELFF. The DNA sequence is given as TGTGCCAGCAGCCAATGGCTAGGCACCGGGGAGCTGTTTTTT.